The 23 T cell receptor beta chains listed next were all sequenced from one sample in a study of beta chain features in type 1 diabetes. Study-level findings and limits: Moderate yet significant TCRB CDR3 shortening was seen in Type 1 diabetes patients in all four CD4+ subsets.

These receptors' targets are unknown. Expressed TCRB transcripts were sequenced because the isolated RNA had all been reverse transcribed beforehand. The data were produced by immunoSEQ multiplex PCR, yet TCRdb's version contains in-frame clones alone and is incomplete. The data contain under 200,000 clones, around 8.3% of them singletons. The source material was central memory CD4+ T cells from blood. The source is a woman under 30 with type 1 diabetes.

This sequence joins TRBV29-1 and TRBJ2-7; TRBD1 matches 7 bases. V gave up 7 bases and J gave up 2 bases; unmatched junction bases: 5. Looked up from germline, CDR1 is SQVTM and CDR2 is ANQGSEA. The CDR3 contains 12 residues. Here the CDR3 reads CSAGTATYEQYF. The DNA of the CDR3 is TGCAGCGCCGGGACAGCAACCTACGAGCAGTACTTC.

Concerning this clone: This specimen includes other DNA sequences encoding the same CDR3. The V gene is TRBV2, the J gene TRBJ2-3; 7 bases are a match to TRBD2. The CDR3 sequence is 16 residues long. J was trimmed by 1 base and V by 2 bases; bases with no gene match: 6. The V gene's germline CDR1 is SNHLY and CDR2 FYNNEI. CDR3 sequence: CASSERASGRTDTQYF. The CDR3 nucleotides read TGTGCCAGCAGTGAACGTGCTAGCGGTCGCACAGATACGCAGTATTTT.

This clone was seen only a few times. V is TRBV27 and J is TRBJ1-2, with a possible D match to TRBD1 (5 bases). Trimming shortened V by 5 bases and J by 4 bases, and 14 bases separated the two germline ends. Germline V gene data show CDR1 as MNHEY and CDR2 as SMNVEV (reference sequence). This CDR3 has 14 residues. The CDR3 coding sequence is TGTGCCAGCAGTCCTGGGGCCGGCACCTATGGCTACACCTTC. Translation gives CASSPGAGTYGYTF.

This clone was recorded a few times. The chain has TRBV28 and TRBJ2-7; the match to TRBD1 covers 9 bases. The V gene's germline CDR1 is MDHEN and CDR2 SYDVKM. V lost 6 bases, J lost 5 bases, and 11 bases stayed unmatched. This CDR3 comprises 15 residues. The CDR3 DNA reads as TGTGCCAGCAGCCCGGACAGGGGTATTTTCAACGAGCAGTACTTC. Protein sequence: CASSPDRGIFNEQYF.

This clone has more than one count but fewer than ten. The chain has TRBV5-1 and TRBJ2-5; a possible D gene is TRBD2 (5 bases). The germline gives CDR1 SGHRS, CDR2 YFSETQ. Trimming stripped 4 bases from V and 2 bases from J, with 21 bases between. The CDR3 runs to 17 residues. CDR3 sequence reads: CASSPSEVGTIQETQYF. The CDR3 region has the DNA TGCGCCAGCAGCCCGTCGGAGGTGGGAACGATACAAGAGACCCAGTACTTC.

This clone was seen a few times. The rearrangement uses TRBV7-2 and TRBJ1-2; 8 bases agree with TRBD1. CDR1 and CDR2 (germline): SGHTA, FQGNSA. The CDR3 covers 13 residues. V was pared by 0 bases and J by 6 bases, with 0 bases of the junction left unmatched. CDR3 nucleotides: TGTGCCAGCAGCTTAGCACAGGGGGATGGCTACACCTTC. Its protein is CASSLAQGDGYTF.

The V gene is TRBV27, the J gene TRBJ2-7, with D possibly being TRBD1 (6 bases). Germline V gene sequence: CDR1 MNHEY, CDR2 SMNVEV (reference sequence). V shed 5 bases and J shed 0 bases, with 11 bases lying between them. The CDR3 is made up of 14 amino acids. The CDR3, as DNA: TGTGCCAGCAGTGCACGGGACATCTCCTACGAGCAGTACTTC. Amino acid sequence: CASSARDISYEQYF.

This clone has a handful of counts. The rearrangement uses TRBV7-2 and TRBJ1-5, with 7 nucleotides matching TRBD1. Germline-derived CDR1 and CDR2 are SGHTA and FQGNSA. Trimming cost V 4 bases and J 5 bases; bases outside gene matches: 5. The length of the CDR3 is 14 residues. CDR3: CASSSTGFYQPQHF. The CDR3 nucleotides are TGTGCCAGCAGCTCGACAGGGTTTTATCAGCCCCAGCATTTT.

This clone was seen a handful of times. The sample has other DNA sequences that encode this CDR3 too. This chain uses TRBV14 with TRBJ2-7; 10 bases are shared with TRBD1. CDR3 length: 14 amino acids. Germline V gene sequence: CDR1 SGHDN, CDR2 FVKESK. The V gene end was trimmed by 4 bases and the J gene end by 3 bases; junction bases not matched to a gene: 3. The CDR3 DNA reads TGTGCCAGCAGCCCCCGGACAGGGGGCTACGAGCAGTACTTC. It is translated as CASSPRTGGYEQYF.

This clone came up a few times. V is TRBV6-6 and J is TRBJ1-2; D is uncertain. The CDR3 length is 13 residues. Germline CDR1 and CDR2: MNHNY and SVGAGI (reference sequence). Trimming took off 6 bases at V and 5 bases at J, with 13 bases between the two ends. CDR3 protein: CASRGPQEYGYTF. As DNA, the CDR3 is TGTGCCAGCAGGGGCCCTCAAGAGTATGGCTACACCTTC.

This clone was seen more than once but under ten times. V and J are TRBV6-6 and TRBJ1-1; 9 bases line up with TRBD1. Trimming removed 6 bases from V and 5 bases from J; junction bases left unmatched: 7. Germline CDR1 is MNHNY and CDR2 is SVGAGI (reference sequence). This CDR3 region has 14 residues. The CDR3 loop reads CASSQGTGMTEAFF. The CDR3 nucleotides are TGTGCCAGCAGCCAAGGGACAGGGATGACTGAAGCTTTCTTT.

For the CDR3, the DNA is TGTGCCAGCAGCTCGGCCGGGACACAGAACACTGAAGCTTTCTTT. It codes for CASSSAGTQNTEAFF. The V gene is TRBV7-3, the J gene TRBJ1-1; perhaps TRBD1 as D (6 bases). Germline V lookup: CDR1 SGHTA, CDR2 FQGTGA. V lost 4 bases and J 1 base, leaving 13 bases between the germline ends. The CDR3 loop spans 15 amino acids. The full variable domain, rest sourced from reference TRBV7-3 and TRBJ1-1, is GAGVSQTPSNKVTEKGKYVELRCDPISGHTALYWYRQSLGQGPEFLIYFQGTGAADDSGLPNDRFFAVRPEGSVSTLKIQRTERGDSAVYLCASSSAGTQNTEAFFGQGTRLTVV.

A few counts support this clone. This chain connects TRBV18 to TRBJ2-1; the match to TRBD2 covers 9 bases. V dropped 3 bases and J dropped 6; count of bases not matched to a gene: 12. Per germline, CDR1 KGHSH and CDR2 LQKENI. This CDR3 region has 17 residues. CDR3 region: CASSPPDRLAGINEQFF. DNA of the CDR3: TGTGCCAGCTCACCCCCAGATAGGCTAGCGGGGATCAATGAGCAGTTCTTC.

This sequence joins TRBV4-3 and TRBJ2-1; 7 positions agree with TRBD2. The CDR3 runs 15 residues. After removal of 4 bases from V and 6 bases from J, the junction contained 9 bases not matched to a gene. Germline CDR1 is LGHNA and CDR2 is YSLEER. The CDR3 DNA is TGCGCCAGCAGCCCATTGGAGGGAGGGTTCAATGAGCAGTTCTTC. Protein sequence: CASSPLEGGFNEQFF.

This clone was counted only a few times. This chain connects TRBV4-2 to TRBJ2-3; D is uncertain. The V end was cut by 4 bases, the J end by 0 bases, with 11 bases between. This CDR3 is built from 15 residues. CDR1 is LGHNA, CDR2 YNFKEQ, per germline. The CDR3 DNA is TGTGCCAGCAGCCGAATTGACACTAGCACAGATACGCAGTATTTT. This sequence encodes CASSRIDTSTDTQYF.

This chain links TRBV28 with TRBJ2-7, with 10 bases identical to TRBD2. Per germline, CDR1 MDHEN and CDR2 SYDVKM. CDR3 length: 14 amino acids. Germline trimming cut 7 bases from V and 1 base from J; bases unmatched to any gene: 4. CDR3 loop: CASIRTSGSYEQYF. The CDR3, as DNA: TGTGCCAGCATCCGGACTAGCGGATCCTACGAGCAGTACTTC.

This clone was recorded a few times. This sequence joins TRBV6-6 and TRBJ2-5, with TRBD2 matching 11 bases. The CDR3 spans 16 residues. The ends lost 4 bases at V and 5 bases at J; junction bases unmatched: 9. CDR1 and CDR2 from the germline V gene are MNHNY and SVGAGI (reference sequence). CDR3 sequence reads: CASSFPPTSGVETQYF. DNA of the CDR3: TGTGCCAGCAGTTTCCCACCGACTAGCGGGGTTGAGACCCAGTACTTC.

This rearrangement joins TRBV4-3 to TRBJ2-7; 8 bases are a match to TRBD1. The V gene end was trimmed by 4 bases and the J gene end by 3 bases; junction bases not matched to a gene: 5. This CDR3 spans 14 amino acids. Per the germline V gene, CDR1 is LGHNA and CDR2 is YSLEER. For the CDR3, the DNA is TGCGCCAGCAGCCGCGGACAGGGATACTACGAGCAGTACTTC. It encodes CASSRGQGYYEQYF.

The CDR3 here is CASNLRGTGKAFF. The CDR3 bases are TGTGCCAGCAACCTAAGGGGGACAGGGAAAGCTTTCTTT. The rearrangement uses TRBV27 and TRBJ1-1, with TRBD1 matching over 9 bases. There are 13 residues in the CDR3. With V trimmed by 7 bases and J by 9 bases, 9 bases remained unmatched. CDR1 is MNHEY, CDR2 SMNVEV, per germline (reference sequence).

The chain combines TRBV18 with TRBJ2-7; 8 nucleotides line up with TRBD1. In germline, CDR1 is KGHSH, CDR2 LQKENI. The CDR3 is made up of 13 amino acids. The J segment lost 3 bases and the V segment lost 6 bases, leaving 4 bases of the junction unmatched. CDR3 loop: CASSTGAGYEQYF. CDR3 in DNA: TGTGCCAGCTCGACAGGGGCTGGCTACGAGCAGTACTTC.

The V and J genes are TRBV28 and TRBJ2-5; the match to TRBD2 covers 8 bases. The germline gives CDR1 MDHEN, CDR2 SYDVKM. The CDR3 spans 14 residues. The J segment lost 5 bases and the V segment lost 9 bases, leaving 11 bases of the junction unmatched. CDR3 amino acids: CASYPSGRRETQYF. The DNA of the CDR3 is TGTGCCAGTTACCCGAGCGGGAGAAGGGAGACCCAGTACTTC.

This clone was detected only a few times. The V call is TRBV19, the J call TRBJ1-2, with D unresolved. The germline V gene has CDR1 LNHDA and CDR2 SQIVND (reference sequence). CDR3 size: 11 residues. V lost 3 bases, J lost 5 bases, and 4 bases lay in between. CDR3 sequence: CASSIGYGYTF. The CDR3 coding sequence is TGTGCCAGTAGTATCGGGTATGGCTACACCTTC.

This clone was seen a few times. The chain links TRBV18 to TRBJ1-5, with D possibly TRBD1 on 6 matching bases. With 4 bases removed from V and 8 bases from J, the gap between germline ends came to 21 bases. From germline, CDR1 is KGHSH and CDR2 LQKENI. CDR3 length: 16 amino acids. CDR3 DNA sequence: TGTGCCAGCTCACTAACAGGGATCTCAGAAAGCGAGCCCCAGCATTTT. Translating it yields CASSLTGISESEPQHF.